This T cell receptor beta chain originates from a study of T cells in Graves' hyperthyroidism and ophthalmopathy. Using RNA transcripts as the source, TCR beta CDR3 regions were amplified. The HTBI primer set was used in a first-round RT-PCR of the TCR CDR3. MiXCR was run by TCRdb on the multiplex PCR reads, yielding one entry per CDR3 protein. Here the sample spans a few hundred thousand distinct CDR3 sequences, roughly 50% being singletons. The CDR3 extends over 13 amino acids. The V gene lost 3 bases and the J gene lost 4 bases, with 9 bases spanning the gap. Material: peripheral blood or thyroid tissue (not recorded which). J is TRBJ1-1 and V is TRBV12-3 or TRBV12-4; no firm D call. This receptor was taken from a woman under 30 with Graves' hyperthyroidism. CDR3 sequence reads: CASSFPGSTEAFF. DNA for the CDR3: TGTGCCAGCAGTTTTCCGGGGAGCACTGAAGCTTTCTTT.